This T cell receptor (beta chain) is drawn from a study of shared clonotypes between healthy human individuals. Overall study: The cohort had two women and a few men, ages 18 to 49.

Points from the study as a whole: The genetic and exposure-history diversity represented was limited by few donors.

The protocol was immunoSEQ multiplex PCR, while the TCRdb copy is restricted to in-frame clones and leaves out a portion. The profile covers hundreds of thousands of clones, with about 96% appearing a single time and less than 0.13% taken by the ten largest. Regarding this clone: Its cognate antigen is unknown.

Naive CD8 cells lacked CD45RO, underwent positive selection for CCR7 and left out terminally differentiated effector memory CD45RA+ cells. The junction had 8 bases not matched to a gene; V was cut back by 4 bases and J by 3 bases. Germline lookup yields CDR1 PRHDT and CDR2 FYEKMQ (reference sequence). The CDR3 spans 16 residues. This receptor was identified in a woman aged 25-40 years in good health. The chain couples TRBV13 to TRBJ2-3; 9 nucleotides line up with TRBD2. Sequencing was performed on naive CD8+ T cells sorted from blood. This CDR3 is CASSSRLAEITDTQYF. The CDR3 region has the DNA TGTGCCAGCAGCTCGCGACTAGCGGAGATTACAGATACGCAGTATTTT.